The 2 T cell receptor beta chains given below trace back to one sample, sequenced in a study of T cell clonality in common variable immunodeficiency (dated by TCRdb to the mid-2010s). Library construction relied on the immunoSEQ multiplex PCR assay. TCRdb limited this immuneACCESS table to in-frame rearrangements with V and J called. A share of clones is missing; checked studies link under half to unresolved V genes, and the rest is unexplained. The table shows 40,000 to 65,000 clones here, with no singletons. The top ten clonotypes cover around 3.7% of the sample. The sample comprised peripheral blood mononuclear cells. These receptors came from a person aged 18 to 70 in good health.

The table lists this clone with many counts. The read gets to within 3 residues of the CDR3 end, and the germline J gene fills in the rest. The V call is TRBV6-4, the J call TRBJ1-1, with a possible D match to TRBD1 (6 bases). Trimming removed 2 bases at V and 7 bases at J, with 11 bases between. CDR1 MRHNA and CDR2 SNTAGT come from the germline V gene. The CDR3 is 13 amino acids. CDR3 amino acids: CASSDGGAGEAFF. The part of the CDR3 DNA that was read is TGTGCCAGCAGTGACGGGGGGGCGGGTGAA.

This clone was seen ten or more times. The CDR3 extends 3 residues past the end of the read, so its final part is completed from the germline J gene. V and J are TRBV7-9 and TRBJ2-2; maybe TRBD1 (5 bases). Trimming removed 2 bases from V and 3 bases from J, with 7 bases in between. Germline V gene data show CDR1 as SEHNR and CDR2 as FQNEAQ (reference sequence). CDR3 length: 14 amino acids. This chain's CDR3 is CASSLSRDTGELFF. The CDR3 DNA, read in part, is TGTGCCAGCAGCTTAAGCAGGGACACCGGGGAG.